Reported below is one T cell receptor (beta chain). Its antigen is not known. Per the germline V gene, CDR1 is LNHDA and CDR2 is SQIVND (reference sequence). V was cut by 4 bases and J by 5 bases, with 14 bases left in between. This CDR3 has 14 amino acids. The PCR ran on 60 Vbeta and 13 Jbeta primers. Repertoires were generated with immunoSEQ multiplex PCR, while TCRdb's copy carries only in-frame clones and drops some. This table has 120,000 or so clones, 83% appearing once. The data were taken from a study of cytomegalovirus exposure and HLA in healthy donors. Study-level findings and limits: A later analysis linked a missense DCLRE1C variant to TCR beta V- and J-gene trimming. DRB1 had the most TCR associations and HLA-C the fewest, a later analysis found, with rates varying by HLA locus. The study listed approximately 170 cytomegalovirus-associated TCR beta chains.

The chain recombines TRBV19 with TRBJ1-2; tentative D call: TRBD1 (6 bases). The receptor comes from a woman aged 40 to 50 in good health and CMV-seropositive. Sequencing was carried out using PBMCs. CDR3 DNA: TGTGCCAGTAGTAGTTGGACAGCCTCATATGGCTACACCTTC. It yields the protein CASSSWTASYGYTF.